This T cell receptor (beta chain) is from a study of blood T cell repertoires in COVID-19. The CDR3 extends over 15 amino acids. CDR1 and CDR2 (germline): SQVTM, ANQGSEA. V was clipped by 5 bases and J by 3 bases; unmatched bases: 9. In the study's own analysis: Researchers report that nucleated cell counts were estimated from reference gene primer amplification. Sequencing was performed with immunoSEQ multiplex PCR; in TCRdb, only in-frame clones are kept and a portion is missing. Clone size and V and J calls were adopted from that table, with D and trimming inferred from the DNA. Here the sample spans about 74,000 clones, approximately 89% being singletons.

The sequencing input was peripheral blood. The origin of this receptor is a woman at least 80 years old with acute or convalescent COVID-19. The chain couples TRBV29-1 to TRBJ1-2; TRBD1 matches 10 bases. The CDR3, as DNA: TGCAGCGTTAGAGCGACAGGGGGCGCGTACTATGGCTACACCTTC. This encodes CSVRATGGAYYGYTF.